Below are 16 T cell receptor beta chains sequenced from a single sample in a study of T-cell memory formation after mild COVID-19. TCRdb reprocessed the 5' RACE reads via MiXCR and lists one record per CDR3 protein. The sample records under 200,000 distinct CDR3 sequences, around a third being singletons. The sample consisted of PBMCs or a T cell subset sorted from them (not recorded which). These receptors came from an adult woman who had mild COVID-19 (a few samples of this study predate the infection). Cell type and time point are not known.

This clonotype was seen only a few times. The chain has TRBV27 and TRBJ2-6, with no clear D. Germline V gene lookup returns CDR1 MNHEY and CDR2 SMNVEV (reference sequence). The CDR3 contains 18 residues. Trimming pared 1 base from V and 0 bases from J, leaving 13 bases between. The CDR3 bases are TGTGCCAGCAGTTTATGGGCAGGAGCCTTCTCTGGGGCCAACGTCCTGACTTTC. It translates to CASSLWAGAFSGANVLTF.

The genes are TRBV18 and TRBJ2-3; 8 nucleotides match TRBD2. The V gene end was trimmed by 0 bases and the J gene end by 2 bases; junction bases not matched to a gene: 7. The germline CDR1 and CDR2 sequences are KGHSH and LQKENI. CDR3 length: 17 residues. This chain's CDR3 is CASSPPFTSGLTDTQYF. CDR3 DNA sequence: TGTGCCAGCTCACCACCTTTTACTAGCGGCCTCACAGATACGCAGTATTTT. The complete variable domain, with remaining parts taken from reference TRBV18 and TRBJ2-3, reads NAGVMQNPRHLVRRRGQEARLRCSPMKGHSHVYWYRQLPEEGLKFMVYLQKENIIDESGMPKERFSAEFPKEGPSILRIQQVVRGDSAAYFCASSPPFTSGLTDTQYFGPGTRLTVL.

This chain uses TRBV12-3 or TRBV12-4 with TRBJ2-7; 13 bases agree with TRBD2. There are 15 residues in the CDR3. Germline trimming cut 4 bases from V and 7 bases from J; bases unmatched to any gene: 7. In DNA form, the CDR3 reads TGTGCCAGCAGTTGGACTAGCGGGAGCTTGGGTGAGCAGTACTTC. This sequence encodes CASSWTSGSLGEQYF.

J is TRBJ2-7 and V is TRBV4-1, with 8 bases lining up with TRBD2. The J segment lost 6 bases and the V segment lost 3 bases, leaving 10 bases of the junction unmatched. The CDR3 length is 15 residues. Germline values: CDR1 MGHRA, CDR2 YSYEKL. CDR3 sequence reads: CASSQFGQREREQYF. The CDR3 nucleotides are TGCGCCAGCAGCCAGTTCGGCCAGCGGGAGCGCGAGCAGTACTTC.

The rearrangement joins TRBV29-1 to TRBJ2-3; TRBD2 matches at 7 bases. Germline trimming cut 5 bases from V and 0 bases from J; bases unmatched to any gene: 8. The CDR3 consists of 15 residues. The V gene's germline CDR1 is SQVTM and CDR2 ANQGSEA. As DNA, the CDR3 is TGCAGCGTTTCACGCGGCGGGGGAAGCACAGATACGCAGTATTTT. It specifies CSVSRGGGSTDTQYF.

The chain uses TRBV7-2 and TRBJ1-5, with TRBD1 as a possible D gene (6 bases). Germline V CDR1 and CDR2: SGHTA, FQGNSA. The CDR3 spans 13 residues. Trimming left V 5 bases short and J 7 bases short, with 12 bases between. CDR3 amino acids: CASSTQGYQPQHF. For the CDR3, the DNA is TGTGCCAGCAGCACACAGGGTTACCAGCCCCAGCATTTT.

This rearrangement joins TRBV5-1 to TRBJ1-1; possible D gene TRBD1, 5 bases. Trimming pared 4 bases from V and 1 base from J, leaving 11 bases between. CDR3 length equals 14 residues. Germline loops: CDR1 SGHRS, CDR2 YFSETQ. The CDR3 region has the DNA TGCGCCAGCAGCCGCCAGGGCGAGAACACTGAAGCTTTCTTT. Amino acid sequence: CASSRQGENTEAFF.

The chain couples TRBV6-2 or TRBV6-3 to TRBJ2-3; tentatively, D is TRBD1 (6 bases). Germline loops: CDR1 MNHEY, CDR2 SVGEGT. The V end lost 3 bases, the J end lost 2 bases, and 12 bases lay between the germline ends. The CDR3 runs to 15 residues. This CDR3 reads CASSYGDRTTDTQYF. The CDR3 DNA reads TGTGCCAGCAGTTATGGAGACAGGACCACAGATACGCAGTATTTT.

The chain is built from TRBV7-8 and TRBJ2-3, with TRBD1 matching 10 bases. J gave up 4 bases and V 6 bases, and 4 bases lay outside the gene matches. The CDR3 is 14 amino acids. Looked up from germline, CDR1 is SGHVS and CDR2 is FQNEAQ. CDR3: CASRGTGDPDTQYF. The CDR3 bases are TGTGCCAGCAGAGGGACAGGGGACCCAGATACGCAGTATTTT.

The chain recombines TRBV7-8 with TRBJ2-1; a possible D gene is TRBD2 (6 bases). The CDR3 runs to 17 residues. Trimming left V 1 base short and J 3 bases short, with 16 bases between. Per the germline V gene, CDR1 is SGHVS and CDR2 is FQNEAQ. The CDR3 protein is CASSLGLGGVNYNEQFF. The CDR3 DNA sequence: TGTGCCAGCAGCTTAGGGTTGGGCGGGGTGAACTACAATGAGCAGTTCTTC.

This chain links TRBV7-3 with TRBJ1-1, with D possibly matching TRBD1 (6 bases). V dropped 0 bases and J dropped 3 bases, with 8 bases sitting between them. CDR3 size: 14 residues. The germline V gene has CDR1 SGHTA and CDR2 FQGTGA. The DNA for the CDR3 is TGTGCCAGCAGCTTAACCGACAGGTACACTGAAGCTTTCTTT. This codes for CASSLTDRYTEAFF. Full variable domain (outside the CDR3, taken from reference TRBV7-3 and TRBJ1-1): GAGVSQTPSNKVTEKGKYVELRCDPISGHTALYWYRQSLGQGPEFLIYFQGTGAADDSGLPNDRFFAVRPEGSVSTLKIQRTERGDSAVYLCASSLTDRYTEAFFGQGTRLTVV.

The chain uses TRBV2 and TRBJ2-7; D is unclear. The germline CDR1 and CDR2 sequences are SNHLY and FYNNEI. The CDR3 length is 12 residues. Trimming stripped 4 bases from V and 3 bases from J, with 7 bases between. Here the CDR3 DNA reads TGTGCCAGCAGTGCTGGGTACTACGAGCAGTACTTC. It codes for CASSAGYYEQYF.

This clonotype was detected a few times. V is TRBV6-6 and J is TRBJ1-1; 8 bases agree with TRBD1. The CDR3 sequence is 16 residues long. CDR1 is MNHNY, CDR2 SVGAGI, per germline (reference sequence). J was trimmed by 3 bases and V by 6 bases; bases with no gene match: 12. CDR3 in DNA: TGTGCCAGCAGCCAATGGTGGCAGGGGGCGGACACTGAAGCTTTCTTT. It encodes CASSQWWQGADTEAFF.

This clonotype was observed a handful of times. This chain links TRBV6-5 with TRBJ1-2; no clear D gene. Germline CDR1 MNHEY, CDR2 SVGAGI. The CDR3 runs 13 residues. With 4 bases removed from V and 4 bases from J, the gap between germline ends came to 10 bases. The CDR3 coding sequence is TGTGCCAGCAGTTTCGAGGGCCGCTATGGCTACACCTTC. This encodes CASSFEGRYGYTF.

This clonotype was seen more than once but under ten times. The CDR3 DNA sequence: TGTGCCAGCAGCCAAGAGGTGCCAGGAGACCAAGAGACCCAGTACTTC. Residues: CASSQEVPGDQETQYF. The rearrangement joins TRBV4-2 to TRBJ2-5; D gene unclear. This CDR3 has 16 residues. Trimming shortened V by 0 bases and J by 0 bases, and 11 bases separated the two germline ends. Germline CDR1 reads LGHNA; CDR2 reads YNFKEQ.

This clonotype was detected only a few times. The chain links TRBV12-3 or TRBV12-4 to TRBJ1-5; TRBD1 is a possible D gene (5 bases). The CDR3 has 17 amino acids. The V end was cut by 5 bases, the J end by 1 base, with 18 bases between. The CDR3 DNA reads TGTGCCAGCAGTCTCTCCGAAAACCGGGACAGCAATCAGCCCCAGCATTTT. Its translation: CASSLSENRDSNQPQHF.